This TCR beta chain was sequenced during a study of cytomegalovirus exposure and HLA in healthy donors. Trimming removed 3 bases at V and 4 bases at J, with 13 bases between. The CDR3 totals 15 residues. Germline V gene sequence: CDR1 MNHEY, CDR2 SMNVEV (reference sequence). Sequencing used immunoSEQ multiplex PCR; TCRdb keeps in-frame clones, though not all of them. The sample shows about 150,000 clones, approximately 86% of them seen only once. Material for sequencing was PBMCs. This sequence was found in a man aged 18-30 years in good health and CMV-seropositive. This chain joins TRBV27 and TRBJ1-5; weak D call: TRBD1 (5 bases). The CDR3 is CASSFGWGPNQPQHF. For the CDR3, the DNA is TGTGCCAGCAGTTTCGGTTGGGGCCCTAATCAGCCCCAGCATTTT.